This T cell receptor beta chain was captured in a study of beta chain features in type 1 diabetes. Findings and limits, study-wide: Moderate yet significant TCRB CDR3 shortening was seen in Type 1 diabetes patients in all four CD4+ subsets.

There are a few counts of this clone. No antigen is known for it. The V end lost 4 bases, the J end lost 5 bases, and 12 bases lay between the germline ends. Germline CDR1 and CDR2: GTSNPN and SVGIG (reference sequence). There are 12 residues in the CDR3. Every bit of the isolated RNA underwent reverse transcription, so sequencing read expressed TCRB transcripts. There were approximately 3.5 million reads on average in the naive, central memory and regulatory T cell samples. Here immunoSEQ multiplex PCR was the method, and the copy in TCRdb shows in-frame clones only, minus some. The sample yields about 270,000 clones, roughly an eighth seen once.

The receptor's source is a man in his thirties or forties with type 1 diabetes. Sample: naive CD4+ T cells from blood. The chain recombines TRBV30 with TRBJ2-7; no clear D gene. CDR3 in DNA: TGTGCCTGGACCTCCATAAGAGACGAGCAGTACTTC. This sequence encodes CAWTSIRDEQYF.